This TCR beta chain was sequenced during a study of cytomegalovirus exposure and HLA in healthy donors. This clone was counted a few times. V was trimmed by 4 bases and J by 6 bases, leaving 19 bases between them. The CDR3 is made up of 15 amino acids. From germline, CDR1 is MGHRA and CDR2 YSYEKL. Libraries were prepared by immunoSEQ multiplex PCR; TCRdb keeps only in-frame clonotypes and omits some of them. The sample yields 110,000 to 150,000 clones, 94% seen once. The gene calls are TRBV4-1 and TRBJ2-7; D is undetermined. The TCR sequence derives from a young man in good health and CMV-seropositive. Sample: PBMCs. The CDR3 DNA reads as TGCGCCAGCAGCCGATCTCAGGCCAGCTCCATCGAGCAGTACTTC. Translation gives CASSRSQASSIEQYF.